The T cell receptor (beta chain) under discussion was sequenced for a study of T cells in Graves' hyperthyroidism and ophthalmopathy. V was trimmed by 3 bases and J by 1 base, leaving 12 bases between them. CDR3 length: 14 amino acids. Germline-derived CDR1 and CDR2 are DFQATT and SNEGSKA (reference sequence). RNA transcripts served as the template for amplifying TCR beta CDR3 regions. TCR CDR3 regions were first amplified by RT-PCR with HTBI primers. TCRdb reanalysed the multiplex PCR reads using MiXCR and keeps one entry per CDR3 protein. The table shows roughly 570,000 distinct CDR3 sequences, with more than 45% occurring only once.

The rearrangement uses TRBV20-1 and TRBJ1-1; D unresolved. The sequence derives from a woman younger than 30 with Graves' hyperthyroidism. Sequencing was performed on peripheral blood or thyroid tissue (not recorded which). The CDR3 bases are TGCAGTGCTAGTGAGGCCACCTCGAACACTGAAGCTTTCTTT. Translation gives CSASEATSNTEAFF.